This TCR beta chain was recorded in a study of cytomegalovirus exposure and HLA in healthy donors. Vbeta (60) and Jbeta (13) primers were used in the PCR. Libraries were prepared by immunoSEQ multiplex PCR; TCRdb keeps only in-frame clonotypes and omits some of them. This repertoire shows 170,000 or so clones, about four fifths found once; its top ten account for under 5%. The germline V and J ends were trimmed by 8 bases and 0 bases, with 13 bases remaining between them. The CDR3 totals 14 residues. Germline CDR1 is MGHDK and CDR2 is SYGVNS. This chain links TRBV25-1 with TRBJ1-1; D uncertain. What was sequenced was PBMCs. This sequence originates from a girl aged 10-17 years in good health and CMV-seropositive. CDR3 sequence reads: CASQPNSLNTEAFF. The CDR3 nucleotides are TGTGCCAGCCAACCAAACAGCCTGAACACTGAAGCTTTCTTT.